This TCR beta chain was recovered during a study of shared clonotypes between healthy human individuals. The length of the CDR3 is 19 residues. Profiled with immunoSEQ multiplex PCR; TCRdb holds only in-frame clones, not every one. This table holds around 2.1 million clones, approximately 94% found once. Naive CD8 isolation took CD45RO-negative cells positively selected for CCR7 and excluded terminally differentiated effector memory CD45RA+ cells. The rearrangement links TRBV21-1 to TRBJ2-2. TRBV21-1 is a recognized pseudogene. The sequenced sample was naive CD8+ T cells from PBMCs. The TCR was taken from a man between 18 and 35 years old in good health. Some clones in this sample may be carry-over from other donors' samples. The chain's CDR3 is CASSKVANKGRTNTGELFF. In nucleotides, the CDR3 is TGTGCCAGCAGCAAAGTGGCAAACAAGGGACGAACGAACACCGGGGAGCTGTTTTTT.